Each of the 5 T cell receptor beta chains below was sequenced from the same sample in a study of OX40 agonist ivuxolimab in advanced cancers. This table comes from immunoSEQ multiplex PCR, and its TCRdb copy is limited to in-frame clones, with some not included. This sample yields tens of thousands of clones, of which more than 80% are seen a single time; 3% to 3.5% belongs to the top ten. Material: CD4+ or CD8+ T cells sorted from blood, obtained in a trial of the OX40 agonist ivuxolimab. Every receptor here comes from an adult with an advanced solid tumor such as melanoma, head and neck, liver or kidney cancer.

This sequence joins TRBV30 and TRBJ2-2; 11 nucleotides match TRBD2. The ends lost 3 bases at V and 1 base at J; junction bases unmatched: 4. The germline V gene encodes CDR1 GTSNPN and CDR2 SVGIG (reference sequence). The CDR3 is 16 residues long. CDR3 sequence: CAWRTGTSGNTGELFF. DNA for the CDR3: TGTGCCTGGAGGACCGGGACTAGCGGGAACACCGGGGAGCTGTTTTTT.

The gene calls are TRBV28 and TRBJ1-2; D possibly corresponds to TRBD1 (6 bases). The CDR3 has 13 amino acids. Trimming pared 2 bases from V and 8 bases from J, leaving 12 bases between. Germline lookup yields CDR1 MDHEN and CDR2 SYDVKM. The chain's CDR3 is CASSLEQGWGYTF. The CDR3 DNA follows: TGTGCCAGCAGTTTAGAACAGGGATGGGGCTACACCTTC.

The V call is TRBV5-5, the J call TRBJ2-7, with TRBD2 matching 8 bases. Germline lookup yields CDR1 SGHKS and CDR2 YYEKEE (reference sequence). This CDR3 has 15 amino acids. The V gene end was trimmed by 4 bases and the J gene end by 4 bases; junction bases not matched to a gene: 10. CDR3: CASSLGPRGGYEQYF. For the CDR3, the DNA is TGTGCCAGCAGCCTAGGCCCCCGGGGGGGTTACGAGCAGTACTTC.

This chain links TRBV19 with TRBJ2-7; a weak D match, TRBD1 (6 bases). The CDR3 runs to 14 residues. The V gene's germline CDR1 is LNHDA and CDR2 SQIVND (reference sequence). V was shortened by 5 bases and J by 5 bases, with 16 bases between the two germline ends. The CDR3 DNA sequence: TGTGCCAGTAGTGTCACAGGGCGTGTCGACGAGCAGTACTTC. Protein: CASSVTGRVDEQYF. Complete variable domain (other parts from reference TRBV19 and TRBJ2-7): DGGITQSPKYLFRKEGQNVTLSCEQNLNHDAMYWYRQDPGQGLRLIYYSQIVNDFQKGDIAEGYSVSREKKESFPLTVTSAQKNPTAFYLCASSVTGRVDEQYFGPGTRLTVT.

This clone was seen a few times. V is TRBV18 and J is TRBJ2-1; 12 nucleotides line up with TRBD1. The CDR3 has 15 amino acids. The germline V gene encodes CDR1 KGHSH and CDR2 LQKENI. V was pared by 5 bases and J by 10 bases, with 9 bases of the junction left unmatched. In DNA, the CDR3 is TGTGCCAGCTCAACCCGGGACAGGGGGCCGGGCGAGCAGTTCTTC. Residues: CASSTRDRGPGEQFF. The full variable domain, in which reference TRBV18 and TRBJ2-1 provide the parts outside the CDR3, is NAGVMQNPRHLVRRRGQEARLRCSPMKGHSHVYWYRQLPEEGLKFMVYLQKENIIDESGMPKERFSAEFPKEGPSILRIQQVVRGDSAAYFCASSTRDRGPGEQFFGPGTRLTVL.